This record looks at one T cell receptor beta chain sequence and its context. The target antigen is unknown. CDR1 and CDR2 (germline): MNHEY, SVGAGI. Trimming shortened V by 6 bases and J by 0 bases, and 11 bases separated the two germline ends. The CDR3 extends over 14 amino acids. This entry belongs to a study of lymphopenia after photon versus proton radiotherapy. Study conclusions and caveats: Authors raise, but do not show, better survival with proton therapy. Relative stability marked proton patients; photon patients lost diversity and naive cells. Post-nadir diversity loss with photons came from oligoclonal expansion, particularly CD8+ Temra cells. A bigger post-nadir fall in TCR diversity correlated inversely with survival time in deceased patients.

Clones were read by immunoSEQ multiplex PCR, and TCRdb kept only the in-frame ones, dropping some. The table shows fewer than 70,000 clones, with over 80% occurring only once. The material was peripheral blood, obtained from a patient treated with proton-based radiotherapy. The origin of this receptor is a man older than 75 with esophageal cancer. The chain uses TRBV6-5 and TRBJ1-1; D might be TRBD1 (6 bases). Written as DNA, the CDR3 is TGTGCCAGCAGGCCGGACAGTATGAACACTGAAGCTTTCTTT. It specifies CASRPDSMNTEAFF.